This T cell receptor (beta chain) appears in the sequencing data of a study of Ad26.COV2.S vaccination and SARS-CoV-2 variants. In the study overall: Ad26.COV2.S was injected intramuscularly once or twice, 56 days apart.

The table came from immunoSEQ multiplex PCR; TCRdb's copy has only in-frame clones and leaves some out. The sample lists about 350,000 clones; about 88% were seen once. Treatment here: around 19 received Ad26.COV2.S at low or high dose, single or two shots; 5 received placebo; per-sample allocation not given. Collection of samples fell on day 63 after the first vaccine or placebo injection. For this clone: The antigen is unknown.

V was trimmed by 0 bases and J by 4 bases, leaving 10 bases between them. Germline V gene sequence: CDR1 MGHRA, CDR2 YSYEKL. CDR3 length equals 14 residues. The study's findings and limits: Using TCR breadth and depth analyses may have led to underestimated total T cell responses. Once vaccination had occurred, spike-specific CD8+ and CD4+ T cell responses reportedly showed substantial breadth.

Material: peripheral blood, obtained in a trial of Ad26.COV2.S vaccine versus placebo. This receptor was obtained from a person between 18 and 65 years old who received the Ad26.COV2.S COVID-19 vaccine or a placebo. V gene TRBV4-1 combines with J gene TRBJ2-7, with D unresolved. The CDR3 sequence: CASSQDVGWYEQYF. The CDR3 nucleotides read TGCGCCAGCAGCCAAGATGTGGGGTGGTACGAGCAGTACTTC.